These 26 T cell receptor beta chains were all obtained from the same sample, sequenced in a study of CD8 T cells in ankylosing spondylitis. One entry per CDR3 protein results from TCRdb running MiXCR on the 5' RACE reads. The sample shows 200,000 to 300,000 distinct CDR3 sequences, approximately 10% of them seen only once. The material sequenced was blood, either unsorted or a sorted T cell fraction (not recorded which). These receptors all stem from a male donor with ankylosing spondylitis or in good health (not recorded which).

There are many counts of this clonotype. The chain combines TRBV12-3 or TRBV12-4 with TRBJ2-5; tentative D call: TRBD2 (6 bases). This CDR3 contains 14 residues. The V gene lost 3 bases and the J gene lost 5 bases, with 13 bases spanning the gap. The CDR3: CASSFAGRVETQYF. The CDR3 region has the DNA TGTGCCAGCAGTTTTGCGGGGCGGGTTGAGACCCAGTACTTC.

There are many counts of this clonotype. This rearrangement joins TRBV6-1 to TRBJ2-5; 7 bases map to TRBD1. This CDR3 has 15 residues. V trimming: 3 bases; J trimming: 1 base; junction bases outside the gene matches: 5. From germline, CDR1 is MNHNS and CDR2 SASEGT. The CDR3 sequence is CASSEVDRAQETQYF. The CDR3 DNA reads TGTGCCAGCAGTGAGGTCGACAGGGCCCAAGAGACCCAGTACTTC.

This clonotype showed up many times. CDR3 amino acids: CASSSEQGMRSPLHF. In DNA form, the CDR3 reads TGTGCCAGCAGTTCCGAACAGGGGATGCGGTCACCCCTCCACTTT. V is TRBV12-3 or TRBV12-4 and J is TRBJ1-6; 7 bases are shared with TRBD1. The CDR3 extends over 15 amino acids. The J segment lost 10 bases and the V segment lost 4 bases, leaving 10 bases of the junction unmatched.

The V call is TRBV5-6, the J call TRBJ2-3; D uncertain. The CDR3 length is 15 residues. Germline CDR1 SGHDT, CDR2 YYEEEE. Trimming stripped 4 bases from V and 6 bases from J, with 18 bases between. CDR3 sequence (DNA): TGTGCCAGCAGCCCCGCGGCGGCTTCGGCGGATACGCAGTATTTT. The encoded protein is CASSPAAASADTQYF.

The genes are TRBV21-1 and TRBJ1-3; the table gives TRBD1 as D, unverified against the DNA. TRBV21-1 is a pseudogene locus. The CDR3 length is 13 residues. CDR3 DNA: TGTGCCAGCAGCAAAACCAGGGGAGCCACCATATATTTT. As protein: CASSKTRGATIYF.

In this sample, this clonotype turned up many times. The rearrangement uses TRBV30 and TRBJ2-7, with D hard to call. Germline V gene lookup returns CDR1 GTSNPN and CDR2 SVGIG (reference sequence). Trimming shortened V by 0 bases and J by 3 bases, and 18 bases separated the two germline ends. The CDR3 has 16 residues. CDR3 DNA: TGTGCCTGGAGTGTAGTGATGGTACCCTTTGGCTACGAGCAGTACTTC. Its translation: CAWSVVMVPFGYEQYF. Full variable domain (missing parts from reference TRBV30 and TRBJ2-7): SQTIHQWPATLVQPVGSPLSLECTVEGTSNPNLYWYRQAAGRGLQLLFYSVGIGQISSEVPQNLSASRPQDRQFILSSKKLLLSDSGFYLCAWSVVMVPFGYEQYFGPGTRLTVT.

This clonotype was observed at least ten times. This sequence joins TRBV12-3 or TRBV12-4 and TRBJ2-3; D remains ambiguous. The CDR3 length is 13 residues. Trimming took 5 bases from V and 4 from J, leaving 10 bases between them. DNA for the CDR3: TGTGCCAGCAGTGTACGCCCCTCAGATACGCAGTATTTT. Protein: CASSVRPSDTQYF.

The chain links TRBV6-5 to TRBJ2-7; 7 bases align to TRBD1. The J segment lost 2 bases and the V segment lost 4 bases, leaving 2 bases of the junction unmatched. Per germline, CDR1 MNHEY and CDR2 SVGAGI. The CDR3 runs 13 residues. CDR3 region: CASSFTGAYEQYF. The CDR3 bases are TGTGCCAGCAGTTTTACAGGGGCCTACGAGCAGTACTTC.

This clonotype was found many times. This chain joins TRBV5-1 and TRBJ2-1, with 9 nucleotides matching TRBD2. CDR1 and CDR2 from the germline V gene are SGHRS and YFSETQ. CDR3 length: 14 residues. Trimming at V came to 4 bases and at J to 6 bases, leaving 5 bases not matched to a gene. The CDR3 DNA reads TGCGCCAGCAGCGGTAGCGGGAGTAGCAATGAGCAGTTCTTC. This gives the protein CASSGSGSSNEQFF.

This clonotype was counted between two and nine times. V is TRBV7-7 and J is TRBJ1-2, with a tentative D call TRBD1 (6 bases). Germline CDR1 and CDR2: SSHAT and FNYEAQ (reference sequence). V was clipped by 3 bases and J by 0 bases, with 23 bases between them. This CDR3 has 19 amino acids. The CDR3 loop reads CASSFFWARGATTNYGYTF. In DNA, the CDR3 is TGTGCCAGCAGCTTTTTTTGGGCTCGGGGGGCGACGACTAACTATGGCTACACCTTC.

There are many counts of this clonotype. The rearrangement uses TRBV6-1 and TRBJ2-5; 11 bases align to TRBD1. Trimming cost V 6 bases and J 5 bases; bases outside gene matches: 8. The CDR3 covers 15 residues. The germline V gene encodes CDR1 MNHNS and CDR2 SASEGT. In DNA, the CDR3 is TGTGCCAGCAGGGGGACAGGGGGGAAATGGGAGACCCAGTACTTC. Protein: CASRGTGGKWETQYF.

Worth noting for this clonotype: This sequence may be a read error, since a much larger clone differs from it by one base. The chain uses TRBV3-1 and TRBJ2-1, with 8 bases fitting TRBD1. V gave up 0 bases and J gave up 15 bases; unmatched junction bases: 16. CDR1 and CDR2 from the germline V gene are LGHDT and YNNKEL (reference sequence). The CDR3 totals 16 residues. CDR3 nucleotide sequence: TGTGCCAGCAGCCAAGACCCAGGGGGCTCGGCCTCGCGGGTGTTCTTC. This encodes CASSQDPGGSASRVFF.

This clonotype was seen at least ten times. Written as DNA, the CDR3 is TGCGCCAGCAGCTCCGGACTCGCTAATGAAAAACTGTTTTTT. Protein product: CASSSGLANEKLFF. The chain employs TRBV5-1 and TRBJ1-4; D ambiguous. Germline values: CDR1 SGHRS, CDR2 YFSETQ. The CDR3 is 14 residues long. Trimming stripped 3 bases from V and 3 bases from J, with 9 bases between.

This clonotype was seen a handful of times. V is TRBV6-5 and J is TRBJ2-1; 9 bases are a match to TRBD2. The junction had 11 bases not matched to a gene; V was cut back by 4 bases and J by 7 bases. The CDR3 totals 16 residues. Per germline, CDR1 MNHEY and CDR2 SVGAGI. DNA of the CDR3: TGTGCCAGCAGTTCAAGACTAGCGGTGCGTCTGAATGAGCAGTTCTTC. This gives the protein CASSSRLAVRLNEQFF.

Only a few counts were recorded for this clonotype. The genes are TRBV3-1 and TRBJ2-7; D is ambiguous. CDR1 is LGHDT, CDR2 YNNKEL, per germline (reference sequence). The V end lost 5 bases, the J end lost 5 bases, and 19 bases lay between the germline ends. The CDR3 covers 15 residues. The CDR3 nucleotides read TGTGCCAGCAGCTTCAGCATAGGTGCCAAGCACGAGCAGTACTTC. This sequence encodes CASSFSIGAKHEQYF.

In the case of this clonotype: A clone one base away is much larger, so this may be a read error. This rearrangement joins TRBV12-3 or TRBV12-4 to TRBJ2-6; D is possibly TRBD2 (6 bases). The CDR3 contains 15 residues. The chain's CDR3 is CASSSGGERANDLTF. The CDR3 DNA reads as TGTGCCAGCAGTTCCGGGGGAGAGAGGGCCAACGACCTGACTTTC.

Only one count was recorded for this clonotype. This chain connects TRBV9 to TRBJ2-3; TRBD2 aligns across 12 bases. V shed 0 bases and J 7 bases; nucleotides not matched to a gene: 6. The CDR3 is made up of 16 amino acids. Looked up from germline, CDR1 is SGDLS and CDR2 is YYNGEE. In DNA form, the CDR3 reads TGTGCCAGCAGCGTAGCTCCTAGCGGGGGGGCGAATACGCAGTATTTT. The encoded protein is CASSVAPSGGANTQYF.

This clonotype has at least ten counts. This chain links TRBV2 with TRBJ2-1, with 7 positions matching TRBD1. V lost 6 bases and J lost 0; bases outside the gene matches: 8. Per germline, CDR1 SNHLY and CDR2 FYNNEI. There are 16 residues in the CDR3. For the CDR3, the DNA is TGTGCCAGCAGCCCGAGGACAGGCGACTCCTACAATGAGCAGTTCTTC. It specifies CASSPRTGDSYNEQFF. Complete variable domain (other parts from reference TRBV2 and TRBJ2-1): EPEVTQTPSHQVTQMGQEVILRCVPISNHLYFYWYRQILGQKVEFLVSFYNNEISEKSEIFDDQFSVERPDGSNFTLKIRSTKLEDSAMYFCASSPRTGDSYNEQFFGPGTRLTVL.

This clonotype was counted many times. CDR3 in DNA: TGTGCCACCAGTGATCCGGGACAGGGTCATTCACCCCTCCACTTT. It specifies CATSDPGQGHSPLHF. The V call is TRBV24-1, the J call TRBJ1-6; TRBD1 matches at 9 bases. The CDR3 sequence is 15 residues long. The V gene end was trimmed by 3 bases and the J gene end by 8 bases; junction bases not matched to a gene: 4. Germline loops: CDR1 KGHDR, CDR2 SFDVKD.

The rearrangement joins TRBV12-3 or TRBV12-4 to TRBJ2-3; TRBD2 matches at 7 bases. J lost 2 bases, V lost 4 bases, and 6 bases had no gene match. The CDR3 spans 15 residues. CDR3 nucleotide sequence: TGTGCCAGCAGTTGGGTAGGGACTACCACAGATACGCAGTATTTT. Translating it yields CASSWVGTTTDTQYF.

In this sample, this clonotype turned up many times. The V gene is TRBV6-5, the J gene TRBJ2-3, with D unresolved. Trimming shortened V by 0 bases and J by 1 base, and 8 bases separated the two germline ends. Germline assignment: CDR1 MNHEY and CDR2 SVGAGI. The CDR3 has 15 residues. The CDR3 DNA sequence: TGTGCCAGCAGTTACTCCCCCTGGGGCACAGATACGCAGTATTTT. Translating gives CASSYSPWGTDTQYF.

There are many counts of this clonotype. V and J are TRBV19 and TRBJ2-5, with D perhaps TRBD1 (5 bases). Trimming removed 3 bases at V and 4 bases at J, with 9 bases between. Germline loops: CDR1 LNHDA, CDR2 SQIVND (reference sequence). The CDR3 has 13 amino acids. The CDR3 loop is CASSISRAETQYF. CDR3 DNA: TGTGCCAGTAGTATCAGCAGGGCAGAGACCCAGTACTTC.

Ten or more counts support this clonotype. The gene calls are TRBV5-1 and TRBJ2-1; D remains unclear. Germline V gives CDR1 SGHRS, CDR2 YFSETQ. V was clipped by 0 bases and J by 0 bases, with 10 bases between them. The CDR3 sequence is 16 residues long. The CDR3 protein is CASSLVSLASYNEQFF. CDR3 nucleotide sequence: TGCGCCAGCAGCTTGGTAAGTCTCGCCTCCTACAATGAGCAGTTCTTC.

About this clonotype itself: A much more abundant neighbour one base away suggests this may be a read error. The chain is built from TRBV9 and TRBJ2-3, with a tentative D call TRBD1 (5 bases). This CDR3 has 12 amino acids. CDR1 SGDLS and CDR2 YYNGEE come from the germline V gene. For the CDR3, the DNA is TGTGCCAGCAGACCAAGCACAGGTACGCAGTATTTT. This encodes CASRPSTGTQYF.

This clonotype appeared many times. The rearrangement links TRBV2 to TRBJ2-1; the match to TRBD2 covers 13 bases. The CDR3 has 14 amino acids. Germline assignment: CDR1 SNHLY and CDR2 FYNNEI. J gave up 8 bases and V 6 bases, and 4 bases lay outside the gene matches. The CDR3 DNA reads TGTGCCAGCAGCTCGACTAGCGGGGGGCATGAGCAGTTCTTC. It is translated as CASSSTSGGHEQFF.

At least ten counts were recorded for this clonotype. V gene TRBV20-1 combines with J gene TRBJ1-4, with D hard to call. The CDR3 sequence is 14 residues long. The V gene's germline CDR1 is DFQATT and CDR2 SNEGSKA (reference sequence). The V and J ends lost 4 bases and 0 bases respectively, with 9 bases between them. The CDR3 sequence is CSANSPATNEKLFF. CDR3 nucleotides: TGCAGTGCTAACAGCCCAGCAACTAATGAAAAACTGTTTTTT.